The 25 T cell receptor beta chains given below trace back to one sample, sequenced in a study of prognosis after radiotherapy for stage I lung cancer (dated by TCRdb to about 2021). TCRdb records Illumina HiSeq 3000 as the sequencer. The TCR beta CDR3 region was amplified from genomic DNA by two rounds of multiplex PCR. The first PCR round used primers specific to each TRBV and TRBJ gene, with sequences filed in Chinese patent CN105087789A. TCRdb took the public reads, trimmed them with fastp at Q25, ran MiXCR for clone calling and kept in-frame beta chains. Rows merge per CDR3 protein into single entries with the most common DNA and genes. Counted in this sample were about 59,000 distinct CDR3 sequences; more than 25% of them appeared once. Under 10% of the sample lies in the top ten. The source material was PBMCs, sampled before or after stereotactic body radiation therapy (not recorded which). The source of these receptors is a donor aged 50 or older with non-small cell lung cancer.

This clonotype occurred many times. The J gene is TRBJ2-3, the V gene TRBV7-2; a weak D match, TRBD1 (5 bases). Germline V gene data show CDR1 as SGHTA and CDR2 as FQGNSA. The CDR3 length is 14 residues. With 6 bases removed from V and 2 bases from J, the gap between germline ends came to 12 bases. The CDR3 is CASRPKGSTDTQYF. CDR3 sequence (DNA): TGTGCCAGCAGGCCAAAGGGGTCCACAGATACGCAGTATTTT.

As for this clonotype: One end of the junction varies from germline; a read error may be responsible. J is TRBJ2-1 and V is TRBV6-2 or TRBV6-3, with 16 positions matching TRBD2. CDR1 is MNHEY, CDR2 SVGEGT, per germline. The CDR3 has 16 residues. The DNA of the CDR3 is TGTGCCAGCTGGCGCGGGGGACTAGCGGGGGGGAATGGGCAGTTCTTC. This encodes CASWRGGLAGGNGQFF.

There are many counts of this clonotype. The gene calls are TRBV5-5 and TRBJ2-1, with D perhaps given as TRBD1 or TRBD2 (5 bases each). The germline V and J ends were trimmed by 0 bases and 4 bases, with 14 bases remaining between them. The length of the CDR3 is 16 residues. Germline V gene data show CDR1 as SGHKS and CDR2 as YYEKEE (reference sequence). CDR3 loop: CASSLAQGRLYNEQFF. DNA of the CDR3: TGTGCCAGCAGCTTGGCCCAGGGACGGCTTTACAATGAGCAGTTCTTC.

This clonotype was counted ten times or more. CDR3 nucleotide sequence: TGCAGTGTCGGGGGAGCAGATACGCAGTATTTT. Protein product: CSVGGADTQYF. The chain links TRBV20-1 to TRBJ2-3, with D possibly matching TRBD2 (6 bases). The germline CDR1 and CDR2 sequences are DFQATT and SNEGSKA (reference sequence). The CDR3 length is 11 residues. Trimming stripped 7 bases from V and 4 bases from J, with 9 bases between.

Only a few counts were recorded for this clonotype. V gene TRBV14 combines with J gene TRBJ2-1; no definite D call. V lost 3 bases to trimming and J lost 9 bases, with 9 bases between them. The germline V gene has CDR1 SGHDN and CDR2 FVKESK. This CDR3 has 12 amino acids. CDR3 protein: CASSQSRVEQFF. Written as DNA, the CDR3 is TGTGCCAGCAGCCAGTCGCGTGTTGAGCAGTTCTTC.

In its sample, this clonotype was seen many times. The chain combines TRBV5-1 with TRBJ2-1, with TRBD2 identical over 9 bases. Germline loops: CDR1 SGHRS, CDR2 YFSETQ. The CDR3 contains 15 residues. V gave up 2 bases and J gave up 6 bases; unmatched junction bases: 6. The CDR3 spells CASSFYAGGSNEQFF. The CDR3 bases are TGCGCCAGCAGCTTCTACGCGGGGGGGTCCAATGAGCAGTTCTTC.

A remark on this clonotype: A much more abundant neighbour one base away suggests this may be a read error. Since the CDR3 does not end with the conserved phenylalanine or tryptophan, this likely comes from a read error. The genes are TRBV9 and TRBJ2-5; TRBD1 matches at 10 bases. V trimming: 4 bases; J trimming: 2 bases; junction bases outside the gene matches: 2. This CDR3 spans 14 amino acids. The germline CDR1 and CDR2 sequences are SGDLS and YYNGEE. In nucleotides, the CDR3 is TGTGCCAGCAGCCCGGACAGGGGGCAAGAGACCCAGTACTTA. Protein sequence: CASSPDRGQETQYL.

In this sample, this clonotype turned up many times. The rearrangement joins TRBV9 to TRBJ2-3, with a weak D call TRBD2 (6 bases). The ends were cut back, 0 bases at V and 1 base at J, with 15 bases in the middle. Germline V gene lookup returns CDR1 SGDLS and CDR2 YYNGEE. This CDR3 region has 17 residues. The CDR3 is CASSVGGIWRGTDTQYF. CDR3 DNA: TGTGCCAGCAGCGTAGGAGGGATTTGGAGGGGCACAGATACGCAGTATTTT. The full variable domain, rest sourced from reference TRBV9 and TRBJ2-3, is DSGVTQTPKHLITATGQRVTLRCSPRSGDLSVYWYQQSLDQGLQFLIQYYNGEERAKGNILERFSAQQFPDLHSELNLSSLELGDSALYFCASSVGGIWRGTDTQYFGPGTRLTVL.

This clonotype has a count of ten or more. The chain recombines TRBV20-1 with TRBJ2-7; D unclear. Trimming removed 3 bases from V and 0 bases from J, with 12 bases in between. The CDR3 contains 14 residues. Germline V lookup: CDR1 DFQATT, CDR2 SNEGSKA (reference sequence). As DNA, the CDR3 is TGCAGTGCTAGTATCTCACGGAGCTCCTACGAGCAGTACTTC. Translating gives CSASISRSSYEQYF.

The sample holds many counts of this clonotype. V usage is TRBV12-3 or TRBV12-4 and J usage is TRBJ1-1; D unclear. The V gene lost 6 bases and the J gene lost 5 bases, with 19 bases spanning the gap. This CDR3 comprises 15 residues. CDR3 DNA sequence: TGTGCCAGCAGAAGAGCCGGGTTTAGGTTGACTGAAGCTTTCTTT. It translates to CASRRAGFRLTEAFF.

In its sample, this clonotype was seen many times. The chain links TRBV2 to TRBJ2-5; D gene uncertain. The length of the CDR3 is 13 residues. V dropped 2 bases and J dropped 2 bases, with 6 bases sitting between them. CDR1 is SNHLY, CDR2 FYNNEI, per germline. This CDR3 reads CASSERLQETQYF. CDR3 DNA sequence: TGTGCCAGCAGTGAACGTCTACAAGAGACCCAGTACTTC.

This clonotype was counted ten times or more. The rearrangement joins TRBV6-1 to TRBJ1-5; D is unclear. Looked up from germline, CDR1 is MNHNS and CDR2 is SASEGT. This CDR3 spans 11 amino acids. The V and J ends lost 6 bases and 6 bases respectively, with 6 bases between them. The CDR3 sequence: CASRGFQPQHF. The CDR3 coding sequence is TGTGCCAGCAGAGGATTTCAGCCCCAGCATTTT.

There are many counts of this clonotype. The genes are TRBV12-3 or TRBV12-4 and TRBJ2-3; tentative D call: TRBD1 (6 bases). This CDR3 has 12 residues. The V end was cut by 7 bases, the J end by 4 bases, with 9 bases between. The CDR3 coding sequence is TGTGCCAGCATGAAGGGGGCAGATACGCAGTATTTT. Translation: CASMKGADTQYF.

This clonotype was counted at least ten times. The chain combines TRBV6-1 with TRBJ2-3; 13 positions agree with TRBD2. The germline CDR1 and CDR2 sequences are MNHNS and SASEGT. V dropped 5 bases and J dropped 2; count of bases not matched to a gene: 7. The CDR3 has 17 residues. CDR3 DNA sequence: TGTGCCAGCAGTACATGGACTAGCGGGGGCACCACAGATACGCAGTATTTT. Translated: CASSTWTSGGTTDTQYF.

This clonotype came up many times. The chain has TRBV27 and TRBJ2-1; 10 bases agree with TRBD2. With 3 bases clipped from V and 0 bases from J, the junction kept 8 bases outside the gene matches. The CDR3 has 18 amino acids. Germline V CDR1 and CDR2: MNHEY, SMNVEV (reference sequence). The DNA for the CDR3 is TGTGCCAGCAGTTTTGGGCTAGCGGGGGCTTACTCCTACAATGAGCAGTTCTTC. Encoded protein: CASSFGLAGAYSYNEQFF.

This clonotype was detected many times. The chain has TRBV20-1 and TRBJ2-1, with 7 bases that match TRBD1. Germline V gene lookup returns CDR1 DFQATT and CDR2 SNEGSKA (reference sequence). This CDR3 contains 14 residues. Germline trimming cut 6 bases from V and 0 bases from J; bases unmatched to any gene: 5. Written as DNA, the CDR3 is TGCAGTGCACCGGGACAGTTCTCCTACAATGAGCAGTTCTTC. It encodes CSAPGQFSYNEQFF.

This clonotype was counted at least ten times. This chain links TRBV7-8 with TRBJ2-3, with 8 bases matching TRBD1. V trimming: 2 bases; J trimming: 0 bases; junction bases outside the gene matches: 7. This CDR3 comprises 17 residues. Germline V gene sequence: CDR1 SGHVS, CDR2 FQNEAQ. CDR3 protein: CASSLIHGQGSTDTQYF. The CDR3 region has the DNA TGTGCCAGCAGCTTAATTCACGGACAGGGAAGCACAGATACGCAGTATTTT.

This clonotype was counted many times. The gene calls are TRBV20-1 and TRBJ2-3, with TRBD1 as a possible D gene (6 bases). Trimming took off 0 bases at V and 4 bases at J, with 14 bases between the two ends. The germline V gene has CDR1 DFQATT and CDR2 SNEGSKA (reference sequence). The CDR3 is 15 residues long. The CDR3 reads CSAREYGGRPDTQYF. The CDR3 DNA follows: TGCAGTGCTAGAGAATATGGGGGCCGGCCAGATACGCAGTATTTT.

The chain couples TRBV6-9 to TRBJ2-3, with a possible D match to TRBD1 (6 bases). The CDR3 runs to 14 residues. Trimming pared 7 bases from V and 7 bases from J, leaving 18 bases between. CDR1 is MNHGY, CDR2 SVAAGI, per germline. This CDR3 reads CASTSCTGSHTQYF. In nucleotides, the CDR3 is TGTGCCAGCACATCCTGTACAGGGAGTCATACGCAGTATTTT.

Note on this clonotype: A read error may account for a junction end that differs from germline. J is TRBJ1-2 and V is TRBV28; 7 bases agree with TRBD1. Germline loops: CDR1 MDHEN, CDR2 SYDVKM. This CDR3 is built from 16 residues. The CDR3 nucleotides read TGCGCCAGCAGTTTTCAGGGGGGGACAGAATACTATGGCTACACCTTC. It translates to CASSFQGGTEYYGYTF.

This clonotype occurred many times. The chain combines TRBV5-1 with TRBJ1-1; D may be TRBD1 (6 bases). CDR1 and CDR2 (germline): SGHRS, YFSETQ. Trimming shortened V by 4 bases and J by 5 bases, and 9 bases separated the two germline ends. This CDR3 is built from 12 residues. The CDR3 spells CASSKGGTEAFF. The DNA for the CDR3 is TGCGCCAGCAGCAAGGGGGGGACTGAAGCTTTCTTT.

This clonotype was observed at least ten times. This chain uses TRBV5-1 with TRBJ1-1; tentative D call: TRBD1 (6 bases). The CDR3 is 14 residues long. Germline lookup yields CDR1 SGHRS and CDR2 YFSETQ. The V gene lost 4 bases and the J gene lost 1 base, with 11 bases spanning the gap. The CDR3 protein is CASSGDTGNTEAFF. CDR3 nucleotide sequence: TGCGCCAGCAGCGGGGACACCGGGAACACTGAAGCTTTCTTT.

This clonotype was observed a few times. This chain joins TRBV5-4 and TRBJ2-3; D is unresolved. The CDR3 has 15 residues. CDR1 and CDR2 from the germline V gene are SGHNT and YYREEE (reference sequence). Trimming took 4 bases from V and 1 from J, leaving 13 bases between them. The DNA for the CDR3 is TGTGCCAGCAGCCTCCCGGAGCCCCGCACAGATACGCAGTATTTT. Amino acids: CASSLPEPRTDTQYF.

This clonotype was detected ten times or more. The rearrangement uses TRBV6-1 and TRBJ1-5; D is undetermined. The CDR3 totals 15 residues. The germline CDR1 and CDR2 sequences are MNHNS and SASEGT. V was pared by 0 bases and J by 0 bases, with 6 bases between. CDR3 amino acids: CASSEAVYSNQPQHF. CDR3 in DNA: TGTGCCAGCAGTGAAGCGGTATATAGCAATCAGCCCCAGCATTTT.

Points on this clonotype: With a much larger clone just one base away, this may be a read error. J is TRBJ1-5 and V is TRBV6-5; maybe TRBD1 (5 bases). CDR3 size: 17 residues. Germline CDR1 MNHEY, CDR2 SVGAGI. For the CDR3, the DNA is TGTACCAGCAGTTACTCCGTCAGGGCCGATAGCAATCAGCCCCAGCATTTT. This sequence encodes CTSSYSVRADSNQPQHF.